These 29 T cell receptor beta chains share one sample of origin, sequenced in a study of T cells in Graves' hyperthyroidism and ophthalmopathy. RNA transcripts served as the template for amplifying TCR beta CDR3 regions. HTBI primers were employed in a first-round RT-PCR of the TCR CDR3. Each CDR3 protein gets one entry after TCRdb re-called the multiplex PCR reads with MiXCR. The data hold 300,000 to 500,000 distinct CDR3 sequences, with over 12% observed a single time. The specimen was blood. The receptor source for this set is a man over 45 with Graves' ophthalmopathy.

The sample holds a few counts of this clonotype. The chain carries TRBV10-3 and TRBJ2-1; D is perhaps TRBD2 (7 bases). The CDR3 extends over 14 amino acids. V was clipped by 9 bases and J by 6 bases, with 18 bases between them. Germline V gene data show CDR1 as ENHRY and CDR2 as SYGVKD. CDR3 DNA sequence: TGTGCCATAAACAGGGCGGGGGTTCTCAATGAGCAGTTCTTC. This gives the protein CAINRAGVLNEQFF.

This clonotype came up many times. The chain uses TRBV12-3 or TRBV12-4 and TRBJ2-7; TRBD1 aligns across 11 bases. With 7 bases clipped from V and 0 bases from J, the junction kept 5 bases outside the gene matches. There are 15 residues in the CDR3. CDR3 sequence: CASNSGTGGSYEQYF. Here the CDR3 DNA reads TGTGCCAGCAATTCCGGGACAGGGGGCTCCTACGAGCAGTACTTC.

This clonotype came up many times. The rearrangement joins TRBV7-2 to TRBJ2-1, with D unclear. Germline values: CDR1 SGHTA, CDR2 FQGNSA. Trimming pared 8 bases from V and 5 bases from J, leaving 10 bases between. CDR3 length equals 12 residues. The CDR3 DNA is TGTGCCAGCCGTAGGACGGACAATGAGCAGTTCTTC. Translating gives CASRRTDNEQFF.

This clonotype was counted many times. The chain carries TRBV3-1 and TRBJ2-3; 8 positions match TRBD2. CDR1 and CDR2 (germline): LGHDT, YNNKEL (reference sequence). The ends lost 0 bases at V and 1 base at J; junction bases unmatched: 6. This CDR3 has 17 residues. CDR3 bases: TGTGCCAGCAGCCAAGATAATCCACTAGCGGGCACAGATACGCAGTATTTT. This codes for CASSQDNPLAGTDTQYF.

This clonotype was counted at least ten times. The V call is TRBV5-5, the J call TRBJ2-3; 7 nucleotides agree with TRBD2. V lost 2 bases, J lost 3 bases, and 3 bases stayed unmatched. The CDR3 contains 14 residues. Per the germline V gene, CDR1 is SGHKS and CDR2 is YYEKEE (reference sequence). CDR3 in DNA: TGTGCCAGCAGCTTTGGGCGGGGGACAGATACGCAGTATTTT. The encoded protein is CASSFGRGTDTQYF.

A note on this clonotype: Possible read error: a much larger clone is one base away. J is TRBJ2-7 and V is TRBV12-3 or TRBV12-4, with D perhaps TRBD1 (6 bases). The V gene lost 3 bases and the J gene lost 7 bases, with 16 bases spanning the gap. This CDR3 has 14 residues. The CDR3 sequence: CASSLGRGFDEQYF. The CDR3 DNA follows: TGTGCCAGCAGTTTGGGCAGGGGTTTCGATGAGCAGTACTTC.

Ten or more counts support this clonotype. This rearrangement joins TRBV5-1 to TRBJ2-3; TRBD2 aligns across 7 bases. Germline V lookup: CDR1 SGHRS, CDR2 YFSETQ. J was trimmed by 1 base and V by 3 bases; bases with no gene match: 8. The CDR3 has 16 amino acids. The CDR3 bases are TGCGCCAGCAGCTCCGGGGGGACTCAGGGCACAGATACGCAGTATTTT. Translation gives CASSSGGTQGTDTQYF.

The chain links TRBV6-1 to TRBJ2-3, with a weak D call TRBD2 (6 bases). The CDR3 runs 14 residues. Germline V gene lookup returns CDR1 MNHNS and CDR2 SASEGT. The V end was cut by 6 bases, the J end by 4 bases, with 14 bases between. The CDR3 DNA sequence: TGTGCCAGCAGAAGATCGGGAGTATCAGATACGCAGTATTTT. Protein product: CASRRSGVSDTQYF.

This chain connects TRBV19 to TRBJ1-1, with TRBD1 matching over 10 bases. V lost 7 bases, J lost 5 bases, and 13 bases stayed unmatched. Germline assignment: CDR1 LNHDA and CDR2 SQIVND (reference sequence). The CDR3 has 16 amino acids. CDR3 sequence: CASTKDRGRIGTEAFF. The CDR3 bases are TGTGCCAGTACCAAAGACAGGGGGCGAATCGGAACTGAAGCTTTCTTT.

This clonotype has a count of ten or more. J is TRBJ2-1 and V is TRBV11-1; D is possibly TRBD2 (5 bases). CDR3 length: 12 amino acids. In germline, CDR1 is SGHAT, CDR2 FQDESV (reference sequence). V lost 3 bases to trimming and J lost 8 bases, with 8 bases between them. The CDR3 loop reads CASSLSGDEQFF. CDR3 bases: TGTGCCAGCAGCTTGAGCGGCGATGAGCAGTTCTTC.

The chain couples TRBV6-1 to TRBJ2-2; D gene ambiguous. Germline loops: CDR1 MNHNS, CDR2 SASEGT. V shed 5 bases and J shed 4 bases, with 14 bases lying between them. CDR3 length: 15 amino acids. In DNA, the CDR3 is TGTGCCAGCAGTCCCGTGTCTCCCTCCACCGGGGAGCTGTTTTTT. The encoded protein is CASSPVSPSTGELFF.

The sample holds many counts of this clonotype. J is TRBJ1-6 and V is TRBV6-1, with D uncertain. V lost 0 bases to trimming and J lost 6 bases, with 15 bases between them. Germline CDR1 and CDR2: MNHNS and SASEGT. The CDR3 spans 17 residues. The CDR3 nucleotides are TGTGCCAGCAGTGAAGCGACGGGCCCAAGGAGTAATTCACCCCTCCACTTT. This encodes CASSEATGPRSNSPLHF.

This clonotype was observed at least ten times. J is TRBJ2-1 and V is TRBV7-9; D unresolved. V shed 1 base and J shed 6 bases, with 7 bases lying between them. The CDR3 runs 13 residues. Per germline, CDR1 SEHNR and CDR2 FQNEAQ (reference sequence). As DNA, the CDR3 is TGTGCCAGCAGCTTAGATTGGGGCAATGAGCAGTTCTTC. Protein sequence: CASSLDWGNEQFF.

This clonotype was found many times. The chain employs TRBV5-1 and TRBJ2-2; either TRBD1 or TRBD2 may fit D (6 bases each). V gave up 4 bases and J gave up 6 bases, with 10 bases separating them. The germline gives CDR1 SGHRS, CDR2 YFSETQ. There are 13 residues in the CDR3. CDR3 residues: CASSPGAAGELFF. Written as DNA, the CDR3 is TGCGCCAGCAGCCCGGGGGCGGCCGGGGAGCTGTTTTTT. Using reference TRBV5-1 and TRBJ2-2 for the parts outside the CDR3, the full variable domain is KAGVTQTPRYLIKTRGQQVTLSCSPISGHRSVSWYQQTPGQGLQFLFEYFSETQRNKGNFPGRFSGRQFSNSRSEMNVSTLELGDSALYLCASSPGAAGELFFGEGSRLTVL.

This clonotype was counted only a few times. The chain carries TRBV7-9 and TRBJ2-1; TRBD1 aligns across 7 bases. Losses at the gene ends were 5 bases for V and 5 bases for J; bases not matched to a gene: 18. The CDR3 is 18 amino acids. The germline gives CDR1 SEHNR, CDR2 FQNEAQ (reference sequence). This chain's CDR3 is CASSGGRQGDRLNNEQFF. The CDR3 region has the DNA TGTGCCAGCAGCGGGGGCCGCCAGGGGGATCGACTCAACAATGAGCAGTTCTTC.

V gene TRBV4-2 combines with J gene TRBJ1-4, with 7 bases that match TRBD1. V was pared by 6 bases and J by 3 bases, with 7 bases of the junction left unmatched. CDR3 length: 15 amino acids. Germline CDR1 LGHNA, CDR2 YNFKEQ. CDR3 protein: CASSKEDRPNEKLFF. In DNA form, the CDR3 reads TGTGCCAGCAGTAAGGAGGACAGGCCTAATGAAAAACTGTTTTTT.

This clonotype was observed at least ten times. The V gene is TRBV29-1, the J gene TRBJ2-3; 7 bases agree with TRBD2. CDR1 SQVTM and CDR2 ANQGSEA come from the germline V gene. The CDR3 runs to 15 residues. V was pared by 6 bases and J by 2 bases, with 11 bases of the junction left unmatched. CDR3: CSVDQRDTTTDTQYF. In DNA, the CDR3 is TGCAGCGTCGACCAGCGGGATACGACCACAGATACGCAGTATTTT.

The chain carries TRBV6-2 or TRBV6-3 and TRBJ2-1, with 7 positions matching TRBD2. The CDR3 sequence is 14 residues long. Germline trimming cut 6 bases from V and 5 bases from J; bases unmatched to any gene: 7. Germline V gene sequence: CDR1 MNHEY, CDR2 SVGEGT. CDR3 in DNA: TGTGCCAGCAGAGGGCGGGAGCGAAACAATGAGCAGTTCTTC. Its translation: CASRGRERNNEQFF.

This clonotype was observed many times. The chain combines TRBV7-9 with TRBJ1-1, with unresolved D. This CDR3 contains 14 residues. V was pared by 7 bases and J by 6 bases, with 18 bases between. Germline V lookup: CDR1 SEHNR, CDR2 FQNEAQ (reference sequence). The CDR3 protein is CASIPAKGLPEAFF. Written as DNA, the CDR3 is TGTGCCAGCATCCCAGCTAAGGGCCTTCCTGAAGCTTTCTTT.

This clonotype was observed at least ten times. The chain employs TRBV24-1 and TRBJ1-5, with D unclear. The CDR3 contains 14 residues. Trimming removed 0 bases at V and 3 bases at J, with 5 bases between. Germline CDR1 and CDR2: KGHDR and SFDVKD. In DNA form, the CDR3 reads TGTGCCACCAGTGATTTGTTCACCAATCAGCCCCAGCATTTT. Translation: CATSDLFTNQPQHF.

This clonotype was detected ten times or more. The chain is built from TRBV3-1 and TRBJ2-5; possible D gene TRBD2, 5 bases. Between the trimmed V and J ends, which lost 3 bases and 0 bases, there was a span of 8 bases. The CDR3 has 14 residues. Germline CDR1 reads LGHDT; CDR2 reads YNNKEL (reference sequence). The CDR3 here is CASSHMRDQETQYF. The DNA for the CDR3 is TGTGCCAGCAGCCATATGCGGGACCAAGAGACCCAGTACTTC.

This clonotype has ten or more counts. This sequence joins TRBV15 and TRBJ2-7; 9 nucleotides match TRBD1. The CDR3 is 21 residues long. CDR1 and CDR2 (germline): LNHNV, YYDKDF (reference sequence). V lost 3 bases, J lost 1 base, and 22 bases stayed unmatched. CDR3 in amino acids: CATSSHRRDRAPAAYSYEQYF. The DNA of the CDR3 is TGTGCCACCAGCAGCCACCGGAGGGACAGGGCCCCGGCGGCGTATTCCTACGAGCAGTACTTC. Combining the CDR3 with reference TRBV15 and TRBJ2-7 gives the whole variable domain DAMVIQNPRYQVTQFGKPVTLSCSQTLNHNVMYWYQQKSSQAPKLLFHYYDKDFNNEADTPDNFQSRRPNTSFCFLDIRSPGLGDTAMYLCATSSHRRDRAPAAYSYEQYFGPGTRLTVT.

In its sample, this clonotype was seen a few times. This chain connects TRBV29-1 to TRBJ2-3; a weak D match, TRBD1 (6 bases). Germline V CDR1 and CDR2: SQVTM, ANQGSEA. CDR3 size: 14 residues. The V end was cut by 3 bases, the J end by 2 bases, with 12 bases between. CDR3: CSVDGGSNTDTQYF. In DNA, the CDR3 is TGCAGCGTTGATGGGGGCTCTAACACAGATACGCAGTATTTT.

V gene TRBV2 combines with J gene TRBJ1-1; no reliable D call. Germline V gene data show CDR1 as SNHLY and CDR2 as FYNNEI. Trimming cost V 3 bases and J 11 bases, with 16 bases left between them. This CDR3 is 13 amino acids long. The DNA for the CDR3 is TGTGCCAGCAGTGAGATAGGTCCTAGGGTTGCTTTCTTT. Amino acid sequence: CASSEIGPRVAFF.

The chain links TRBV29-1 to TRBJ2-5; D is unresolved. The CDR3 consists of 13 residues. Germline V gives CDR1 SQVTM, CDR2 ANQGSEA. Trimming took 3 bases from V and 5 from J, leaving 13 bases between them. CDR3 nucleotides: TGCAGCGTTGATCACGTGCCCGGGGAGACCCAGTACTTC. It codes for CSVDHVPGETQYF.

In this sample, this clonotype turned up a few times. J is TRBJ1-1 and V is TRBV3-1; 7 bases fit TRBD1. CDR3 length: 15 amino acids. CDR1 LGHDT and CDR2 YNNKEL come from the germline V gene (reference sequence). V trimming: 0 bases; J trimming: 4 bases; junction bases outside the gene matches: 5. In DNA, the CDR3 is TGTGCCAGCAGCCAAGAAGCAGGGGGAGCCACTGAAGCTTTCTTT. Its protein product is CASSQEAGGATEAFF.

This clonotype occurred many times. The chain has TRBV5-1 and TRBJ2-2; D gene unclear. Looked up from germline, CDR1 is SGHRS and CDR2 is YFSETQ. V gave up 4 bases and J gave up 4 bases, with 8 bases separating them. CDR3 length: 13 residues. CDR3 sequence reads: CASSPTVTGELFF. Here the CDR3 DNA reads TGCGCCAGCAGCCCGACGGTCACCGGGGAGCTGTTTTTT.

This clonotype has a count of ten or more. The CDR3: CSASRLAATDTQYF. CDR3 DNA: TGCAGTGCCTCCCGACTAGCGGCCACAGATACGCAGTATTTT. The chain joins TRBV20-1 to TRBJ2-3; 9 nucleotides line up with TRBD2. The CDR3 length is 14 residues. V shed 6 bases and J 2 bases; nucleotides not matched to a gene: 6. In germline, CDR1 is DFQATT, CDR2 SNEGSKA (reference sequence).

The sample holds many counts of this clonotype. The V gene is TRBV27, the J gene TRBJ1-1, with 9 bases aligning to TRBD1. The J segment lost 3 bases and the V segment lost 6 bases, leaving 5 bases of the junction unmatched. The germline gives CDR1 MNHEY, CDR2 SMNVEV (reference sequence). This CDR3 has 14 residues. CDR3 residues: CASRARQGDTEAFF. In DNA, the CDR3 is TGTGCCAGCAGGGCGAGACAGGGGGACACTGAAGCTTTCTTT.